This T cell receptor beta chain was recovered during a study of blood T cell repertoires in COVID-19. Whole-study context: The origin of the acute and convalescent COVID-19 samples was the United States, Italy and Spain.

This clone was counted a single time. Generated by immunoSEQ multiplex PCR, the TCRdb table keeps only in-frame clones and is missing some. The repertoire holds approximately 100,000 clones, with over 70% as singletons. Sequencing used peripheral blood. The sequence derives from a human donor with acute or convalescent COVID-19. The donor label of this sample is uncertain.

CDR3 coding DNA: TGTGCCAGCAGCCAAGATCCGGGTTATGAAAAACTGTTTTTT. The encoded protein is CASSQDPGYEKLFF. The chain employs TRBV4-2 and TRBJ1-4; D gene ambiguous. CDR1 and CDR2 (germline): LGHNA, YNFKEQ. V lost 0 bases to trimming and J lost 6 bases, with 8 bases between them. CDR3 length equals 14 residues.